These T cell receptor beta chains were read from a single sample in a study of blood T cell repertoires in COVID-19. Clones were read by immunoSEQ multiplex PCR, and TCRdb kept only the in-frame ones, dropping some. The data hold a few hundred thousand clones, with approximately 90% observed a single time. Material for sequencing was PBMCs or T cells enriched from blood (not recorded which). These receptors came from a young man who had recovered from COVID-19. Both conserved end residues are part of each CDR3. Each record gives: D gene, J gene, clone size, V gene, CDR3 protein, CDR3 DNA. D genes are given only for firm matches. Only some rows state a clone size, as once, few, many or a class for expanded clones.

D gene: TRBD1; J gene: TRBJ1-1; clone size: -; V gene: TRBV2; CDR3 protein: CASRETGGPLMNTEAFF; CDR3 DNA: TGTGCCAGCAGGGAGACAGGGGGACCTCTGATGAACACTGAAGCTTTCTTT
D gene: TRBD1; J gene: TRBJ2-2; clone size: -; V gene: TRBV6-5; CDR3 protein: CASRTGQAGGGELFF; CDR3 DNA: TGTGCCAGCAGGACAGGACAGGCAGGGGGCGGGGAGCTGTTTTTT
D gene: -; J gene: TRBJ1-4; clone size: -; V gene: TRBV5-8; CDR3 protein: CASSLGGQWNEKLFF; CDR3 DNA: TGTGCCAGCAGCTTGGGGGGACAATGGAACGAAAAACTGTTTTTT
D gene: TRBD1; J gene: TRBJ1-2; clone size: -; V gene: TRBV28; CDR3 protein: CASNRGAGYGYTF; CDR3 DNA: TGTGCCAGCAACAGGGGCGCAGGCTATGGCTACACCTTC
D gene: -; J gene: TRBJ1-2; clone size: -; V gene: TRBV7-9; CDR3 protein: CASSLGGVRANYGYTF; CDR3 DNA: TGTGCCAGCAGCTTAGGGGGCGTTCGAGCTAACTATGGCTACACCTTC
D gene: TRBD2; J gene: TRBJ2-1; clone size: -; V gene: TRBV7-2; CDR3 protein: CASSLTSGRANNEQFF; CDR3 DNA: TGTGCCAGCAGCTTAACTAGCGGGAGGGCGAACAATGAGCAGTTCTTC
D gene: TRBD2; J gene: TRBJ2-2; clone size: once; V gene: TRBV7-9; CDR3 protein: CASSPPRTSGGRGELFF; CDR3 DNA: TGTGCCAGCAGCCCTCCGCGGACTAGCGGGGGGAGAGGGGAGCTGTTTTTT
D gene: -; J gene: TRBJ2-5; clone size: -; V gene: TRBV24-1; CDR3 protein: CATSDENRWETQYF; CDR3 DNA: TGTGCCACCAGTGATGAGAACAGATGGGAGACCCAGTACTTC
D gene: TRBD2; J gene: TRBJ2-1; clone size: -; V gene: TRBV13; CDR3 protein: CASSFPASGDYNEQFF; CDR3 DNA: TGTGCCAGCAGCTTCCCCGCTAGCGGAGACTACAATGAGCAGTTCTTC
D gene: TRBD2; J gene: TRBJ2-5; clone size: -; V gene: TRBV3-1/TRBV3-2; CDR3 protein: CASRFGGETQYF; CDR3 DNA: TGTGCCAGCAGGTTCGGGGGGGAGACCCAGTACTTC
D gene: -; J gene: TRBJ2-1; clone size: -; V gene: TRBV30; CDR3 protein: CAWVAGGNEQFF; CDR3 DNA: TGTGCCTGGGTAGCAGGGGGGAATGAGCAGTTCTTC
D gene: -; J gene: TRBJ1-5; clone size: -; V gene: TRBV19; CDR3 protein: CASSPVSRSNQPQHF; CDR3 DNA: TGTGCCAGTTCTCCGGTATCTCGGAGCAATCAGCCCCAGCATTTT
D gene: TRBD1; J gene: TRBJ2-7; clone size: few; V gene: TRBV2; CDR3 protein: CASTKDRGDEQYF; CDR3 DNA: TGTGCCAGCACTAAGGACAGGGGTGACGAGCAGTACTTC
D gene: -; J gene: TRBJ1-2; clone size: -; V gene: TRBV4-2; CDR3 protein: CASSPKANQGRGLGYTF; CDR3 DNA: TGTGCCAGCAGCCCCAAGGCGAACCAGGGAAGGGGTCTTGGCTACACCTTC
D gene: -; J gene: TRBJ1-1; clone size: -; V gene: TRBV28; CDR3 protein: CASSLGPEAFF; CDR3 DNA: TGTGCCAGCAGTTTGGGGCCTGAAGCTTTCTTT
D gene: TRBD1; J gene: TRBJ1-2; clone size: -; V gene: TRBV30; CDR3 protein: CAWDRGQGYTF; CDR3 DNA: TGTGCCTGGGACAGGGGGCAAGGCTACACCTTC
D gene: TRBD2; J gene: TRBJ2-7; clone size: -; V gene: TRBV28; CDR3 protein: CASRTPGLEDEQYF; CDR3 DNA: TGTGCCAGCAGGACCCCGGGACTAGAGGACGAGCAGTACTTC
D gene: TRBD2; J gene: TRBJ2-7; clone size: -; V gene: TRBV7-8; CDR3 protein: CASSPRVAGGVTDEQYF; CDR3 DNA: TGTGCCAGCAGCCCTCGGGTAGCGGGAGGGGTTACGGACGAGCAGTACTTC
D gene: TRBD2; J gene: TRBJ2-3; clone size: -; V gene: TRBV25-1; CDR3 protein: CASRGLAGGPTDTQYF; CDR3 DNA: TGTGCCAGCAGGGGACTAGCGGGGGGGCCAACAGATACGCAGTATTTT
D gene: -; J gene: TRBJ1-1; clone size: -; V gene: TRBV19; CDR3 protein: CASRVSTLGGTEAFF; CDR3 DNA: TGTGCCAGTAGGGTCTCTACCTTGGGGGGCACTGAAGCTTTCTTT
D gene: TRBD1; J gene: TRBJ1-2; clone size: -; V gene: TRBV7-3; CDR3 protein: CASSHGQGDGYTF; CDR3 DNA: TGTGCCAGCAGCCACGGACAGGGCGATGGCTACACCTTC
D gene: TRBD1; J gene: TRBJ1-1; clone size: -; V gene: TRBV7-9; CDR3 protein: CASSLGGGGDALRAFF; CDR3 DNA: TGTGCCAGCAGCTTAGGAGGAGGGGGCGACGCCCTAAGAGCTTTCTTT
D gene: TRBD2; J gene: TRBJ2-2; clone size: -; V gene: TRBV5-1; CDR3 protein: CASRLAGDTGELFF; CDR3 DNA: TGCGCCAGCAGACTAGCGGGGGACACCGGGGAGCTGTTTTTT
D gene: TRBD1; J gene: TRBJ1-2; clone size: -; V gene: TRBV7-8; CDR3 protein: CASSPRQGDYGYTF; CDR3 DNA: TGTGCCAGCAGCCCCCGACAGGGCGACTATGGCTACACCTTC
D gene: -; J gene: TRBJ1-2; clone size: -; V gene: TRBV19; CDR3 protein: CASTRGSAQNYGYTF; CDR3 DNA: TGTGCCAGTACGAGGGGGTCTGCCCAAAACTATGGCTACACCTTC
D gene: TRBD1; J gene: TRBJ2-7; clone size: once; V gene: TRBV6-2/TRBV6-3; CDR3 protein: CASSLGQGSLGYEQYF; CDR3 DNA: TGTGCCAGCAGTCTCGGACAGGGGAGTTTAGGCTACGAGCAGTACTTC
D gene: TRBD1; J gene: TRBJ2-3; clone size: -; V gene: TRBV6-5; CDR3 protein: CASSSDRASTDTQYF; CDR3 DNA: TGTGCCAGCAGTTCGGACAGGGCTAGCACAGATACGCAGTATTTT
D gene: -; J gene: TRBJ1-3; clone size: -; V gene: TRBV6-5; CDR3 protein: CASRLNILAGEYF; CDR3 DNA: TGTGCCAGCAGGTTGAACATTCTGGCAGGGGAGTATTTT
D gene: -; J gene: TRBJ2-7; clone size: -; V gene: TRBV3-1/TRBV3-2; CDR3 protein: CASSRHGTNTYEQYF; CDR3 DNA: TGTGCCAGCAGCCGCCACGGGACAAACACCTACGAGCAGTACTTC
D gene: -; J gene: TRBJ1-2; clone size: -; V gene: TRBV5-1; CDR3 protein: CASSLGSTNNYGYTF; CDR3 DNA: TGCGCCAGCAGCTTGGGCAGTACTAATAACTATGGCTACACCTTC
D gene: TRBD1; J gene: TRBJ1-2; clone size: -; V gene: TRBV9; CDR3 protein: CASSVSGTDYGYTF; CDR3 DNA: TGTGCCAGCAGCGTTTCCGGGACAGACTATGGCTACACCTTC
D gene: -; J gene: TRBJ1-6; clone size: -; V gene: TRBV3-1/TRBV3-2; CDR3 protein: CASSQYDGNSPLHF; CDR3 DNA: TGTGCCAGCAGCCAGTATGACGGGAATTCACCCCTCCACTTT
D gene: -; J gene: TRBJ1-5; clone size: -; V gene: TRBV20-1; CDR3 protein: CSARSGQPQHF; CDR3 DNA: TGCAGTGCTCGATCAGGTCAGCCCCAGCATTTT
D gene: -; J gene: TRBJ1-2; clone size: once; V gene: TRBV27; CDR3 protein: CASSSLGQDYGYTF; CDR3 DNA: TGTGCCAGCAGTTCCCTCGGACAAGACTATGGCTACACCTTC
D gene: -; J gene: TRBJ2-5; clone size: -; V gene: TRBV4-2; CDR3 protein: CASSPSSWTVQETQYF; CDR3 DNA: TGTGCCAGCAGCCCGTCGTCTTGGACTGTTCAAGAGACCCAGTACTTC
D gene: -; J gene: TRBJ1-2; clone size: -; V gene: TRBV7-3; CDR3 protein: CASSPSGVHGYTF; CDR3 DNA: TGTGCCAGCAGCCCCTCCGGGGTACATGGCTACACCTTC
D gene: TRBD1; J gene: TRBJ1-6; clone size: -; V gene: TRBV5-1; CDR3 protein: CASSAGTVRSPLHF; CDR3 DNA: TGCGCCAGCAGCGCTGGGACAGTTCGTTCACCCCTCCACTTT
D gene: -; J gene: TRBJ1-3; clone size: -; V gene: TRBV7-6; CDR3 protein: CASSPRGGGTIYF; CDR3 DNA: TGTGCCAGCAGCCCCCGTGGGGGAGGCACCATATATTTT
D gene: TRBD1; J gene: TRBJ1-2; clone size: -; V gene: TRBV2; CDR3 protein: CASRGQGPLYGYTF; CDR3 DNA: TGTGCCAGCAGAGGACAGGGGCCCCTCTATGGCTACACCTTC
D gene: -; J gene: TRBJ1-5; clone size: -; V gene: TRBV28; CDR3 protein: CASSLTGKEPQHF; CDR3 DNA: TGTGCCAGCAGTTTAACGGGAAAAGAGCCCCAGCATTTT
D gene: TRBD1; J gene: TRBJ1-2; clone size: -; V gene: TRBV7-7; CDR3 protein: CASSLLGTGNHGYTF; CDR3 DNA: TGTGCCAGCAGCCTCTTAGGGACAGGGAACCATGGCTACACCTTC
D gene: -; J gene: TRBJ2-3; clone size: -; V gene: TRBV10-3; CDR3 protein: CAIRDSSDTQYF; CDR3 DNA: TGTGCCATCAGAGACTCATCAGATACGCAGTATTTT
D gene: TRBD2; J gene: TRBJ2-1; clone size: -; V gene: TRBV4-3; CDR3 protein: CASSQEFGAGGLNEQFF; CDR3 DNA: TGCGCCAGCAGCCAAGAGTTTGGGGCGGGAGGGCTCAATGAGCAGTTCTTC
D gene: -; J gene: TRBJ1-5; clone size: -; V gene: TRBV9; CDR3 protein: CASSHGQGSNQPQHF; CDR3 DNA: TGTGCCAGCAGCCACGGCCAGGGCAGCAATCAGCCCCAGCATTTT
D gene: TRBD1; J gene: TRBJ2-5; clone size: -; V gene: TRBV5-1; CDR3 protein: CASSRDSQETQYF; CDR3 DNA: TGCGCCAGCAGCAGGGACAGCCAAGAGACCCAGTACTTC
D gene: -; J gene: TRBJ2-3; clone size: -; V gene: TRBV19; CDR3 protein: CASIQGRGEDTQYF; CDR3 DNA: TGTGCCAGTATACAGGGAAGAGGTGAAGATACGCAGTATTTT
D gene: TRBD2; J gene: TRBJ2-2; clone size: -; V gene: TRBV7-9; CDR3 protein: CASSQSSGRGAGELFF; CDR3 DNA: TGTGCCAGCAGCCAAAGTAGCGGGAGAGGGGCCGGGGAGCTGTTTTTT
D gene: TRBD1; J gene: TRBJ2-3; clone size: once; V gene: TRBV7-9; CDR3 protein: CASSPDLDRATQYF; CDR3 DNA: TGTGCCAGCAGCCCTGACTTAGACAGGGCTACGCAGTATTTT
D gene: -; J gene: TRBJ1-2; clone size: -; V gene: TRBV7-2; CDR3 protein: CASSLNGVYGYTF; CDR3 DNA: TGTGCCAGCAGCTTGAACGGGGTATATGGCTACACCTTC
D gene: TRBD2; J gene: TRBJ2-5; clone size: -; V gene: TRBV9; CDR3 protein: CASSVAGGLQETQYF; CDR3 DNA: TGTGCCAGCAGCGTAGCGGGAGGCCTCCAAGAGACCCAGTACTTC